This T cell receptor beta chain was recorded in a study of T-cell memory formation after mild COVID-19. Study-wide background: Clusters were largely donor specific.

Germline V gene sequence: CDR1 MNHEY, CDR2 SVGAGI. The CDR3 has 14 residues. The ends were cut back, 2 bases at V and 4 bases at J, with 11 bases in the middle. Findings and caveats of the study: Contracting CD4+ clones were located mainly in CM and EM, and CD8+ clones in EMRA.

In TCRdb, the 5' RACE reads were re-called with MiXCR into one record per CDR3 protein. The data hold some 310,000 distinct CDR3 sequences, with around 20% observed a single time. Comments on this clonotype: No antigen is known for it.

The sample comprised PBMCs or a T cell subset sorted from them (not recorded which). The receptor was derived from a man aged 18 to 30 who had mild COVID-19 (a few samples of this study predate the infection). Cell type and time point are not known. The chain couples TRBV6-5 to TRBJ1-1; D may be TRBD1 (6 bases). CDR3 sequence: CASSYGGQVTEAFF. The CDR3 nucleotides are TGTGCCAGCAGTTACGGGGGGCAGGTCACTGAAGCTTTCTTT.